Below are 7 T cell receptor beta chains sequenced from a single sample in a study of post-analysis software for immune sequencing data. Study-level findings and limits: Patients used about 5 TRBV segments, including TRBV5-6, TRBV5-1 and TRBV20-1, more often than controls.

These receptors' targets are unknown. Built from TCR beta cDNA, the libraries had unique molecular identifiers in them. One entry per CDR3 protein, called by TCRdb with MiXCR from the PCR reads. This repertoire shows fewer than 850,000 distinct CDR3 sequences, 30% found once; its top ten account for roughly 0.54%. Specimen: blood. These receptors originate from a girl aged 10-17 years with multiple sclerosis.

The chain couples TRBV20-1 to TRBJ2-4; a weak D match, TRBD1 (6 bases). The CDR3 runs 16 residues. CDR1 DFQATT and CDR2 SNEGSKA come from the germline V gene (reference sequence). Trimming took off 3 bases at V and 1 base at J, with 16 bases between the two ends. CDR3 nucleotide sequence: TGCAGTGCTAGGGACAGCCTTACTTCGGCCAAAAACATTCAGTACTTC. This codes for CSARDSLTSAKNIQYF.

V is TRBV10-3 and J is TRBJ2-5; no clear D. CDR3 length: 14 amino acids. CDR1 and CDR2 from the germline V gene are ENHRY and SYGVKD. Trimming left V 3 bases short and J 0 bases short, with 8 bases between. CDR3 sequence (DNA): TGTGCCATCAGTGACCCTCGATACCAAGAGACCCAGTACTTC. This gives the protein CAISDPRYQETQYF.

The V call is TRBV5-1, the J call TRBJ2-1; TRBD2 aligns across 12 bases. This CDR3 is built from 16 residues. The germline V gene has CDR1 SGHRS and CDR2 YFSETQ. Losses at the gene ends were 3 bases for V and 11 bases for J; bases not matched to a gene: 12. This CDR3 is CASSWATSGSYNKQFF. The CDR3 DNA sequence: TGCGCCAGCAGCTGGGCGACTAGCGGGAGTTATAATAAGCAGTTCTTC.

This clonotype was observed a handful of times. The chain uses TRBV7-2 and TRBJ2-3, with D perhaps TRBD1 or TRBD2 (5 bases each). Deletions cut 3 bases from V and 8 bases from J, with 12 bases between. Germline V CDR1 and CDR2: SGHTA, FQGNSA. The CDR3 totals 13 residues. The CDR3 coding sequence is TGTGCCAGCAGCTTCGACCAGGGAGCTACGCAGTATTTT. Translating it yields CASSFDQGATQYF.

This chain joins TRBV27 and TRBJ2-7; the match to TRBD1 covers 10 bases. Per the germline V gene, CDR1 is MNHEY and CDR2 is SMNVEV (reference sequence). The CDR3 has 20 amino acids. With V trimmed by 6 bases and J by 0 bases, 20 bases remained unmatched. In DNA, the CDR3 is TGTGCCAGCAGCTCGACAGGGGGCGAGATGCGAGGGGGAAGCTCCTACGAGCAGTACTTC. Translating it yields CASSSTGGEMRGGSSYEQYF.

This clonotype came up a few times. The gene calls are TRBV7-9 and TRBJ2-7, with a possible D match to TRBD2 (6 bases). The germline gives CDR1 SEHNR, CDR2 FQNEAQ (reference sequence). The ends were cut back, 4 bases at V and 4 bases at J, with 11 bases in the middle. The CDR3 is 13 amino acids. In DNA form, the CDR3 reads TGTGCCAGCAGCTCCCGGGGGAGTTACGAGCAGTACTTC. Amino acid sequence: CASSSRGSYEQYF.

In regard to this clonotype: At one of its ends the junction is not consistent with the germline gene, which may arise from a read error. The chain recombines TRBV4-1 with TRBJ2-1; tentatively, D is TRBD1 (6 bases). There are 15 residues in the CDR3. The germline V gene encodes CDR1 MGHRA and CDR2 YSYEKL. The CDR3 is CASSQLQGSYNEQFF. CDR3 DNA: TGCGCCAGCAGCCAGCTACAGGGCTCCTACAATGAACAGTTCTTC.